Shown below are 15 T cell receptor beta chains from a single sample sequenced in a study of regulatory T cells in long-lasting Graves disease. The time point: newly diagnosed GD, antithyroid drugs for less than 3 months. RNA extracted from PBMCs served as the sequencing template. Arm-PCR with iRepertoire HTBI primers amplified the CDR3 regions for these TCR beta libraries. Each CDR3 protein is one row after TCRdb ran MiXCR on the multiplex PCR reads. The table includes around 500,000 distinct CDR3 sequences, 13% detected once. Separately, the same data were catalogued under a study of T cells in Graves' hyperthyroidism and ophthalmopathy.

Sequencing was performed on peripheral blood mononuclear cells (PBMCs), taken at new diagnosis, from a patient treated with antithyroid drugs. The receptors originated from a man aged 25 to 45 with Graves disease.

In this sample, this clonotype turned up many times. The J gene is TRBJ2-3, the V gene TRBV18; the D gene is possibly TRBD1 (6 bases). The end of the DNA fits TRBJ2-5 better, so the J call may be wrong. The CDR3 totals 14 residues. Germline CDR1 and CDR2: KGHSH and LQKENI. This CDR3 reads CASSPLQGPETQYF. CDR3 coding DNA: TGTGCCAGCTCCCCATTACAGGGCCCGGAGACCCAGTACTTC.

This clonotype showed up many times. The CDR3 reads CASSPTGRDDNEQFF. CDR3 sequence (DNA): TGTGCCAGCAGTCCGACAGGGAGGGACGACAATGAGCAGTTCTTC. The genes are TRBV6-7 and TRBJ2-1; possibly TRBD1 or TRBD2 for D (7 bases each). TRBV6-7 is an open reading frame whose function is uncertain. The CDR3 consists of 15 residues. Trimming cost V 5 bases and J 5 bases, with 16 bases left between them.

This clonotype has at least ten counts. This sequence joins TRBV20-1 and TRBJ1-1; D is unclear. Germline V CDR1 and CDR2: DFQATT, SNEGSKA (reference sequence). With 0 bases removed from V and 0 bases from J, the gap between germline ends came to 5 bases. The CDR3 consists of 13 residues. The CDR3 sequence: CSARDVLNTEAFF. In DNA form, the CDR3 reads TGCAGTGCTAGAGATGTTCTGAACACTGAAGCTTTCTTT.

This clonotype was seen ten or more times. CDR3 amino acids: CAWSVRGYGYTF. The CDR3 DNA reads TGTGCCTGGAGTGTCAGGGGCTATGGCTACACCTTC. This chain connects TRBV30 to TRBJ1-2, with D possibly TRBD1 on 6 matching bases. Trimming took off 0 bases at V and 4 bases at J, with 6 bases between the two ends. The CDR3 runs 12 residues. Germline V gene data show CDR1 as GTSNPN and CDR2 as SVGIG (reference sequence).

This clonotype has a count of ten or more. The CDR3 DNA reads as TGTGCTAGCGGGACTAGCACATTCAATGAGCAGTTCTTC. Protein: CASGTSTFNEQFF. This chain connects TRBV7-7 to TRBJ2-1; 9 bases agree with TRBD2. CDR1 is SSHAT and CDR2 is FNYEAQ in the germline V gene (reference sequence). This CDR3 has 13 amino acids.

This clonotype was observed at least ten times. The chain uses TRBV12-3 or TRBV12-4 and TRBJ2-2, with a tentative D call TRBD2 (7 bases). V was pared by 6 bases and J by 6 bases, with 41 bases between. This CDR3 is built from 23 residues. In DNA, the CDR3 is TGTGCCAGCAGCCTCTACAGGGTCCGTCAAGATACTAGCGCTAAGGAAAATGCCGGGGAGCTGTTTTTT. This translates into CASSLYRVRQDTSAKENAGELFF.

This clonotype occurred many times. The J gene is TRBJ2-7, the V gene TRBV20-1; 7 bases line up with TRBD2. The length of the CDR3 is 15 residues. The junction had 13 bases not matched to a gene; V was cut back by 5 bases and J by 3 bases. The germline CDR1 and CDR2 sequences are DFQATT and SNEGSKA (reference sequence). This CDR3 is CSADRWGSGGYEQYF. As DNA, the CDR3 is TGCAGTGCTGACAGATGGGGCTCGGGAGGCTACGAGCAGTACTTC.

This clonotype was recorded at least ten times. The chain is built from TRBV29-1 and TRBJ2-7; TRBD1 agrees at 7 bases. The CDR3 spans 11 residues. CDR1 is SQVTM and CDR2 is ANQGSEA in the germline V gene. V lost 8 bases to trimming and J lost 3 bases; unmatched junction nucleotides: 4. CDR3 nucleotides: TGCAGCAGCCGGGACAGCTACGAGCAGTACTTC. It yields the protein CSSRDSYEQYF.

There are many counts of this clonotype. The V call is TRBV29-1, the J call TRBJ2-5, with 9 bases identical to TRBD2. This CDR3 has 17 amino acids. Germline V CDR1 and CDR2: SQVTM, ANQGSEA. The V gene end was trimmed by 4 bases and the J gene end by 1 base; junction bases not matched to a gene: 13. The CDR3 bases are TGCAGCGTTGTTTGGGCTAGCGGGGATGACCTCCAAGAGACCCAGTACTTC. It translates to CSVVWASGDDLQETQYF.

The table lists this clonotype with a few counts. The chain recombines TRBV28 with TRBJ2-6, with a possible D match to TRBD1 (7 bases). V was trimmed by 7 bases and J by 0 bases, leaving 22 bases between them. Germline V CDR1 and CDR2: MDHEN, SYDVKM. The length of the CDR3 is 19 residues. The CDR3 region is CASTVGGGGSSSGANVLTF. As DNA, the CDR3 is TGTGCCAGCACGGTCGGAGGGGGCGGAAGTAGCTCTGGGGCCAACGTCCTGACTTTC.

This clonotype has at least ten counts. The CDR3 loop is CASSLVSAGGPYEQFF. The CDR3 nucleotides are TGTGCCAGCAGCTTAGTCTCGGCGGGAGGCCCCTATGAGCAGTTCTTC. The rearrangement links TRBV11-2 to TRBJ2-1; 8 bases fit TRBD2. Germline lookup yields CDR1 SGHAT and CDR2 FQNNGV. V lost 1 base to trimming and J lost 8 bases; unmatched junction nucleotides: 10. This CDR3 region has 16 residues.

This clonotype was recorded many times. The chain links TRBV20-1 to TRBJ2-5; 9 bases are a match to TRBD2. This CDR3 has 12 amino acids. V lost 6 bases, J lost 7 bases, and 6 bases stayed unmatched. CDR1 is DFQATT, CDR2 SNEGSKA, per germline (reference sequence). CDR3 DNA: TGCAGTGCAGGACTAGCGTGGACGACCCAGTACTTC. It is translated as CSAGLAWTTQYF.

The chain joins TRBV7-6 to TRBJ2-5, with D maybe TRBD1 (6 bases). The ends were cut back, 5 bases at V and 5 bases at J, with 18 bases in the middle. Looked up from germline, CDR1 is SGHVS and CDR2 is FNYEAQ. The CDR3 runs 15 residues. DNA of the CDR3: TGTGCCAGCAGCCCAGAATGGCAGGGGTACGAGACCCAGTACTTC. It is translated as CASSPEWQGYETQYF.

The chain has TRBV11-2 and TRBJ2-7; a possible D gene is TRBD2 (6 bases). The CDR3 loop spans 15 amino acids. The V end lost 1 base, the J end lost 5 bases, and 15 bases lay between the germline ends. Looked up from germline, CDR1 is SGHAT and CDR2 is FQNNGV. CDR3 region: CASSLGGGVSNEQYF. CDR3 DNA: TGTGCCAGCAGCTTAGGAGGCGGGGTCTCGAACGAGCAGTACTTC.

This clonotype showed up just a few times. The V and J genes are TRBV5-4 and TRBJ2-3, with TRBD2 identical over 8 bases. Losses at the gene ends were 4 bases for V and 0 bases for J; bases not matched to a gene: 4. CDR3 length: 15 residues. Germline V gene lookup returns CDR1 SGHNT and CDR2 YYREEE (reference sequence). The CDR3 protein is CASSASGLSTDTQYF. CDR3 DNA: TGTGCCAGCAGCGCTAGCGGGTTAAGCACAGATACGCAGTATTTT.